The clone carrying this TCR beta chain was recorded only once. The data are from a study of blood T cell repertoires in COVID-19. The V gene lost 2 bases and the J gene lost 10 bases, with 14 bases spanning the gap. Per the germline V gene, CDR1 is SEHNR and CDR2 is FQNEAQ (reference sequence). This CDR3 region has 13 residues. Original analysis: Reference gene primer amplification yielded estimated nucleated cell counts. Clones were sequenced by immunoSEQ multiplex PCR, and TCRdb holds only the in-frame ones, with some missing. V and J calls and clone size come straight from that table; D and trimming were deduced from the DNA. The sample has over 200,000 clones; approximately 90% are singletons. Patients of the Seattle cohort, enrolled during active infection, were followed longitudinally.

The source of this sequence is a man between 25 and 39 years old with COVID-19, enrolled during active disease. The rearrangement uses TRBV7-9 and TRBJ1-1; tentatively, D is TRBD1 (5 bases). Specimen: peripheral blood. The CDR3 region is CASSLSGNRIAFF. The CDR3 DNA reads TGTGCCAGCAGCTTATCAGGGAATAGGATAGCTTTCTTT.